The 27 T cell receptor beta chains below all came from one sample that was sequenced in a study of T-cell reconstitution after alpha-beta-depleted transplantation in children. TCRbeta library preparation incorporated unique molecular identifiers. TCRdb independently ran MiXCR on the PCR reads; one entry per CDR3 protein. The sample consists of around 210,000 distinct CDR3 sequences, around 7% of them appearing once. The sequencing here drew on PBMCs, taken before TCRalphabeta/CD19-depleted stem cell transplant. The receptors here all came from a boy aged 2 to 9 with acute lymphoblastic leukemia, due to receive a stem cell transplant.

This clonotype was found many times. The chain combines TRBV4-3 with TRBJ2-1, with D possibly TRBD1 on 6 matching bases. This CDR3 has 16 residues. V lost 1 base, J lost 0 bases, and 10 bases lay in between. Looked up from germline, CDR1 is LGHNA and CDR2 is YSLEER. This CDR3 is CASSQGDTDSYNEQFF. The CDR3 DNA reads TGCGCCAGCAGCCAAGGGGACACCGACTCCTACAATGAGCAGTTCTTC.

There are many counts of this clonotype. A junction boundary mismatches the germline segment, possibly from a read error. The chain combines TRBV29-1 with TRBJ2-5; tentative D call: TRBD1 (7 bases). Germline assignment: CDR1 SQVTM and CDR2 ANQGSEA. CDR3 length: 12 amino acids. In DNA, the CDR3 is TGCAGCGTTGACAGGGGGGAAGAGACCCATTACTTC. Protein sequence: CSVDRGEETHYF.

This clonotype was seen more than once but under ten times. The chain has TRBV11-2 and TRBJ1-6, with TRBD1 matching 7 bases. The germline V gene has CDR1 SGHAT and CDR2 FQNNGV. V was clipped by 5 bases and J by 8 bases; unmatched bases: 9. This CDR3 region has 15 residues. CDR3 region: CASSPHRGGDSPLHF. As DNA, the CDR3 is TGTGCCAGCAGCCCACACAGGGGTGGCGATTCACCCCTCCACTTT.

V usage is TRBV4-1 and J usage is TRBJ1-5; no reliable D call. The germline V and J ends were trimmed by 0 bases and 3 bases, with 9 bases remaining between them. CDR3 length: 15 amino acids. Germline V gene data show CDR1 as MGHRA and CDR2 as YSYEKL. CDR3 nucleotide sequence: TGCGCCAGCAGCCAAGATCAAACAGCCAATCAGCCCCAGCATTTT. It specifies CASSQDQTANQPQHF.

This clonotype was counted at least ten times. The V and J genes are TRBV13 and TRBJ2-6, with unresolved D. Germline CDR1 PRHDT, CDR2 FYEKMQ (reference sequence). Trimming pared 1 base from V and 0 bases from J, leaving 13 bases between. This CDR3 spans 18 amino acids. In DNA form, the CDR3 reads TGTGCCAGCAGCTTAGCAGCCACCGACCTCTCTGGGGCCAACGTCCTGACTTTC. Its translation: CASSLAATDLSGANVLTF.

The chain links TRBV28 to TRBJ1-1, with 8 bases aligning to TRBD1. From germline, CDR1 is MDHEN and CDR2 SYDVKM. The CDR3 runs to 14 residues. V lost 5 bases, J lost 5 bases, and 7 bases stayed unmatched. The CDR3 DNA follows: TGTGCCAGCAGTAATACAGGGGGAGGAACTGAAGCTTTCTTT. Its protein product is CASSNTGGGTEAFF.

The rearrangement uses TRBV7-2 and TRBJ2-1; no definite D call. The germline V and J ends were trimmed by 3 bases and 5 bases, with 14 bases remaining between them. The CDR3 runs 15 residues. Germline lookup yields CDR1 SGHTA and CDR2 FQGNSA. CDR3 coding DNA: TGTGCCAGCAGCTTGTCATACCTGCCAAACAATGAGCAGTTCTTC. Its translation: CASSLSYLPNNEQFF.

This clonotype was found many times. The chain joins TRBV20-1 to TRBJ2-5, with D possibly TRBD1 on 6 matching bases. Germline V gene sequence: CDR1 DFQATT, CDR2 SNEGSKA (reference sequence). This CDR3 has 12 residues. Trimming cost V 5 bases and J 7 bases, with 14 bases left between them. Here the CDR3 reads CSAHTGYGTQYF. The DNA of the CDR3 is TGCAGTGCTCATACAGGGTACGGGACCCAGTACTTC.

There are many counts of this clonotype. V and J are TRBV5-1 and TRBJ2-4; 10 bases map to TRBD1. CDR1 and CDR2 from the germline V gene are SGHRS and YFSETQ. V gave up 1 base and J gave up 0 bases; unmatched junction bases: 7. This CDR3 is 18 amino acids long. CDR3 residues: CASSLRTGGNLAKNIQYF. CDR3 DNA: TGCGCCAGCAGCTTGAGGACAGGGGGAAATCTAGCCAAAAACATTCAGTACTTC.

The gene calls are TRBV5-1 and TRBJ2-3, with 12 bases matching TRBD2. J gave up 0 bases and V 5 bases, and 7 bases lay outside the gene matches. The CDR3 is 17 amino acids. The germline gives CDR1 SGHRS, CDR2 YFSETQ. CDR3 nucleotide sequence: TGCGCCAGCAGGCGAGGACTAGCGGGAAGGAGCACAGATACGCAGTATTTT. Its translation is CASRRGLAGRSTDTQYF. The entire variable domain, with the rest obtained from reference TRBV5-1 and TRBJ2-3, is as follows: KAGVTQTPRYLIKTRGQQVTLSCSPISGHRSVSWYQQTPGQGLQFLFEYFSETQRNKGNFPGRFSGRQFSNSRSEMNVSTLELGDSALYLCASRRGLAGRSTDTQYFGPGTRLTVL.

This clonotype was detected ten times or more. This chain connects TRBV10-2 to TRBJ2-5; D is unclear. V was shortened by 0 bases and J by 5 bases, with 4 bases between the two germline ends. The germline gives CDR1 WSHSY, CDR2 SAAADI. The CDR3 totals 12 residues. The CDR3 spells CASSESAETQYF. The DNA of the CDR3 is TGCGCCAGCAGTGAGTCGGCGGAGACCCAGTACTTC.

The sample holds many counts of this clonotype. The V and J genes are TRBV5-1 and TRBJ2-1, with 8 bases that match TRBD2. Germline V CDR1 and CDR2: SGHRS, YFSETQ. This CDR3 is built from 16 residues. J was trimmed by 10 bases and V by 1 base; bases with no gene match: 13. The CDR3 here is CASSLKPGGRSEEQFF. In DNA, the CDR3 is TGCGCCAGCAGCTTGAAGCCGGGGGGGCGGTCGGAGGAGCAGTTCTTC.

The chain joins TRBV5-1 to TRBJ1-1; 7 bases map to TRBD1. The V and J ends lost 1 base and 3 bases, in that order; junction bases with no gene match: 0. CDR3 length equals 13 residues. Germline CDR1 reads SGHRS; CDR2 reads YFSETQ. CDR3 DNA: TGCGCCAGCAGCTTGCAGGGGGACACTGAAGCTTTCTTT. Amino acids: CASSLQGDTEAFF.

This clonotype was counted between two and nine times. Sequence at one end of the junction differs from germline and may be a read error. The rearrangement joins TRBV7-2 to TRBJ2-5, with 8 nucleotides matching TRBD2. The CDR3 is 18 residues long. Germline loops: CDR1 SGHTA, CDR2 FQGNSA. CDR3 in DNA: TGTGCCAGCAGCTTAGCGTCGAGCGGGGGAGGAGGGCAAGAGACCCATTACTTC. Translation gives CASSLASSGGGGQETHYF.

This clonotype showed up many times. The CDR3 here is CASSRAAVEQFF. In DNA form, the CDR3 reads TGTGCCAGCAGCCGAGCTGCGGTTGAGCAGTTCTTC. The gene calls are TRBV7-9 and TRBJ2-1, with D unresolved. This CDR3 is built from 12 residues. V was shortened by 5 bases and J by 9 bases, with 11 bases between the two germline ends. Germline values: CDR1 SEHNR, CDR2 FQNEAQ (reference sequence).

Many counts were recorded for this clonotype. The CDR3 nucleotides read TGCGCCAGCAGTCAGGGTGGACAGCTCTACAATGAGCAGTTCTTC. Its protein product is CASSQGGQLYNEQFF. The rearrangement uses TRBV4-3 and TRBJ2-1; TRBD1 is a possible D gene (6 bases). Germline V gene lookup returns CDR1 LGHNA and CDR2 YSLEER. Deletions cut 6 bases from V and 3 bases from J, with 15 bases between. The CDR3 runs to 15 residues.

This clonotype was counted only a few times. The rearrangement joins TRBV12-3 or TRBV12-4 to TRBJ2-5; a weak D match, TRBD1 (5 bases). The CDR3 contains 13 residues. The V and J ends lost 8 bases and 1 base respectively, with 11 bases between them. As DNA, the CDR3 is TGTGCCAGCGTAGGGGTGCGCCAAGAGACCCAGTACTTC. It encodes CASVGVRQETQYF.

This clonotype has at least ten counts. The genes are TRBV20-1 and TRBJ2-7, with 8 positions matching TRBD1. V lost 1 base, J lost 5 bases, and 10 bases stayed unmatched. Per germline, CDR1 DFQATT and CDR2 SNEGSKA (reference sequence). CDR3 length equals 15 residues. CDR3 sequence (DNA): TGCAGTGCTAGAGCCCTGAACAGGGGGTCCCACGAGCAGTACTTC. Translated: CSARALNRGSHEQYF.

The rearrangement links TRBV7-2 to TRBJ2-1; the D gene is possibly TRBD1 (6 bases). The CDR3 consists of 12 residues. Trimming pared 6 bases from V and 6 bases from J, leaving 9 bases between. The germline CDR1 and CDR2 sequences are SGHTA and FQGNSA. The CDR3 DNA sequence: TGTGCCAGCAGACAGGGCGGCAATGAGCAGTTCTTC. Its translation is CASRQGGNEQFF.

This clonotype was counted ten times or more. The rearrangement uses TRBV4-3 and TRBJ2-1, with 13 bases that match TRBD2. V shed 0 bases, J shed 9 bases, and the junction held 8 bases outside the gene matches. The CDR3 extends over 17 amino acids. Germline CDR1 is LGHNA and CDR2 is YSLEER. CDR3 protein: CASSQDTRTSGGGEQFF. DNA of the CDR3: TGCGCCAGCAGCCAAGATACTAGGACTAGCGGGGGTGGTGAGCAGTTCTTC.

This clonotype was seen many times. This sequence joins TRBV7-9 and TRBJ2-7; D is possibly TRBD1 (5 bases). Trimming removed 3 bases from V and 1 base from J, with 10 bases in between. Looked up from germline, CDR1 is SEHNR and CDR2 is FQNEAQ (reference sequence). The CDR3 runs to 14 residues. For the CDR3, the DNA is TGTGCCAGCAGCTTTGGGGCTTTTTCCTACGAGCAGTACTTC. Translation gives CASSFGAFSYEQYF.

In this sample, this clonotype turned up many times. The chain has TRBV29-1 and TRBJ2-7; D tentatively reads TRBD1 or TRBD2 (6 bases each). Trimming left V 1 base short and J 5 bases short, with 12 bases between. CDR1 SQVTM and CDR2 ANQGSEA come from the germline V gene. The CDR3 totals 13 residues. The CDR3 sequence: CSVEGRGMHEQYF. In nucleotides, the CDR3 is TGCAGCGTTGAAGGGAGGGGGATGCACGAGCAGTACTTC.

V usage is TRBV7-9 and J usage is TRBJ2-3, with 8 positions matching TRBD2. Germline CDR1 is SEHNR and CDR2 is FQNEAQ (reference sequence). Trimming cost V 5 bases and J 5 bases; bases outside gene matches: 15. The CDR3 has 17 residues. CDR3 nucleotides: TGTGCCAGCAGCCCCGCCCAAAGGCGGGAGGATAGAGATACGCAGTATTTT. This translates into CASSPAQRREDRDTQYF.

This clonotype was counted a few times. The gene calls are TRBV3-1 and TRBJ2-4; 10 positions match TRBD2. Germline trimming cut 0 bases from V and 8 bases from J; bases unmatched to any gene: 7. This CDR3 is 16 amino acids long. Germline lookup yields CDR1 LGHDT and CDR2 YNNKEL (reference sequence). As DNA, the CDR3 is TGTGCCAGCAGCCAAGATTCTAGCGGGGGTCGTGACATTCAGTACTTC. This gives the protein CASSQDSSGGRDIQYF. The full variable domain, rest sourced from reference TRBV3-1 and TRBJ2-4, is DTAVSQTPKYLVTQMGNDKSIKCEQNLGHDTMYWYKQDSKKFLKIMFSYNNKELIINETVPNRFSPKSPDKAHLNLHINSLELGDSAVYFCASSQDSSGGRDIQYFGAGTRLSVL.

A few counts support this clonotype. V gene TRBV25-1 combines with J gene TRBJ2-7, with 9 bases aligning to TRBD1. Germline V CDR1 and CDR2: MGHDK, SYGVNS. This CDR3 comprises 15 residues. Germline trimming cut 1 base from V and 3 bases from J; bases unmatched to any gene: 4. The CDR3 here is CASSESGTGFYEQYF. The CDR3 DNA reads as TGTGCCAGCAGTGAATCCGGGACAGGGTTCTACGAGCAGTACTTC.

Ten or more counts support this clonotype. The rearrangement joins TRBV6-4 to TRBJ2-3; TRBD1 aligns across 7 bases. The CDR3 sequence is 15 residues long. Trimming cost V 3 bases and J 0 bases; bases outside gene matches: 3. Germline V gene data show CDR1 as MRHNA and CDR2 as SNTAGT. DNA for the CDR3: TGTGCCAGCAGTGAACCGGGACAGAGCACAGATACGCAGTATTTT. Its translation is CASSEPGQSTDTQYF.

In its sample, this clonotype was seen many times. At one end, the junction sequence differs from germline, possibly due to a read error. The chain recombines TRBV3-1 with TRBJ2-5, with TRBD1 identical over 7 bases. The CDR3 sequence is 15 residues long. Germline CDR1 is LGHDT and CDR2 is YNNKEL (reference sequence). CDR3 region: CASSQDAITGAERDF. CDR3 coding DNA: TGTGCCAGCAGCCAAGACGCGATTACAGGGGCGGAACGGGACTTC.